The rows below give T cell receptor beta chains drawn from one sample of a study of blood T cell repertoires in COVID-19. Generated by immunoSEQ multiplex PCR, the TCRdb table keeps only in-frame clones and is missing some. The table lists around 15,000 clones, roughly three quarters of them singletons. Sequencing was performed on peripheral blood. The receptors were sampled from a man in his 70s with active or convalescent COVID-19. The CDR3 runs from the conserved cysteine through the conserved F or W. Fields, in order: V gene, clone size, J gene, D gene, CDR3 DNA, CDR3 protein. A D gene is named only where the DNA matches it firmly. Clone size is stated in some rows and not others, as once, few, many or a class when expanded.

>TRBV2|-|TRBJ2-7|TRBD2
TGTGCCAGCAGAGAGGGACTAGCGGGATCCTACGAGCAGTACTTC
CASREGLAGSYEQYF
>TRBV5-1|-|TRBJ2-1|TRBD1
TGCGCCAGCAGATGGGGACAGGGGCAGAATGAGCAGTTCTTC
CASRWGQGQNEQFF
>TRBV28|few|TRBJ1-6|TRBD1
TGTGCCAGCAGCGGACAGGGCGGTAATTCACCCCTCCACTTT
CASSGQGGNSPLHF
>TRBV4-2|-|TRBJ2-5|-
TGTGCCAGCAGCCAAGATCCACTAGTCCAAGAGACCCAGTACTTC
CASSQDPLVQETQYF
>TRBV24-1|-|TRBJ1-2|TRBD1
TGTGCCACCAGTCCGGGACAGGGGGAGTCTGGCTACACCTTC
CATSPGQGESGYTF
>TRBV29-1|once|TRBJ1-2|-
TGCAGCGCCAATAACCGACAAGACTATGGCTACACCTTC
CSANNRQDYGYTF
>TRBV9|-|TRBJ2-5|-
TGTGCCAGCAGCGTCGGGGGAGGAGGTGAGACCCAGTACTTC
CASSVGGGGETQYF
>TRBV5-5|-|TRBJ2-6|-
TGTGCCAGCAGCGCTACAGCTGGGGCCAACGTCCTGACTTTC
CASSATAGANVLTF
>TRBV28|-|TRBJ2-5|-
TGTGCCAGCAGTCTCCCCAGTCAGACCCAGTACTTC
CASSLPSQTQYF
>TRBV5-1|-|TRBJ2-2|-
TGCGCCAGCAGCTTGGTTGAGACACACACCGGGGAGCTGTTTTTT
CASSLVETHTGELFF
>TRBV6-5|once|TRBJ1-2|-
TGTGCCAGCAGTTACTACCCGAGGCAGGGAATAAGTTACACCTTC
CASSYYPRQGISYTF
>TRBV29-1|-|TRBJ1-1|TRBD1
TGCAGCGCGTCGGACAGGGTCACTGAAGCTTTCTTT
CSASDRVTEAFF
>TRBV5-1|-|TRBJ2-5|TRBD2
TGCGCCAGCAGCTTGGATAGCGGGCCTCAAGAGACCCAGTACTTC
CASSLDSGPQETQYF
>TRBV6-5|once|TRBJ2-7|TRBD1
TGTGCCGGACTTGCGAGGGACAGGGCGTACGAGCAGTACTTC
CAGLARDRAYEQYF
>TRBV5-1|-|TRBJ1-1|-
TGCGCCAGCAGCATACAGGGGAACACTGAAGCTTTCTTT
CASSIQGNTEAFF
>TRBV6-5|-|TRBJ1-2|-
TGTGCCAGCAGTTACCCAGGGGCTAACTATGGCTACACCTTC
CASSYPGANYGYTF
>TRBV5-1|-|TRBJ1-6|TRBD1
TGCGCCAGCAGCTTGGGAAGGACAGGCAGGAGTTCACCCCTCCACTTT
CASSLGRTGRSSPLHF
>TRBV6-5|once|TRBJ2-3|TRBD1
TGTGCCAGCAGCTCCAATACCGACAGGGGAAGGCAGTATTTT
CASSSNTDRGRQYF
>TRBV19|-|TRBJ1-1|-
TGTGCCAGTAGTATATCCAGGGACACTGAAGCTTTCTTT
CASSISRDTEAFF
>TRBV6-6|medium-sized|TRBJ1-2|TRBD1
TGTGCCAGCAAACTCTTAGGGACAGGGACTAACTATGGCTACACCTTC
CASKLLGTGTNYGYTF
>TRBV15|-|TRBJ1-2|TRBD1
TGTGCCACCAGCAGAGGTCAGATACAGGGGCTGGGCGGCTACACCTTC
CATSRGQIQGLGGYTF
>TRBV7-6|-|TRBJ2-7|TRBD2
TGTGCCAGCAGCCGAGGGACAGGACTAGCGGGCGACAGCTCCTACGAGCAGTACTTC
CASSRGTGLAGDSSYEQYF
>TRBV18|-|TRBJ2-1|TRBD1
TGTGCCAGCTCACCGATGGCAGGGGGTGACAATGAGCAGTTCTTC
CASSPMAGGDNEQFF
>TRBV5-6|-|TRBJ2-1|-
TGTGCCAGCAGCTTGCCCCCCTTACATTCGTCCTTTTACAATGAGCAGTTCTTC
CASSLPPLHSSFYNEQFF
>TRBV28|-|TRBJ1-2|-
TGTGCCAGCAGTTTAACCATCAGGGTTCATGGCTACACCTTC
CASSLTIRVHGYTF
>TRBV11-2|few|TRBJ1-2|TRBD1
TGTGCCAGCAGCTTAGGGGACAGGGGGCGCGGCTATGGCTACACCTTC
CASSLGDRGRGYGYTF
>TRBV6-4|few|TRBJ2-3|-
TGTGCCAGCAAGGAGACGTATTCGGATACGCAGTATTTT
CASKETYSDTQYF
>TRBV6-5|-|TRBJ2-1|-
TGTGCCAGCAGTTACTCGATTATAGCGGTCAATGAGCAGTTCTTC
CASSYSIIAVNEQFF
>TRBV27|-|TRBJ2-4|TRBD2
TGTGCCAGCAGTCCACTAGCGGGGGACCCTATAGCCAAAAACATTCAGTACTTC
CASSPLAGDPIAKNIQYF
>TRBV6-6|medium-sized|TRBJ1-1|-
TGTGCCAGCAGTCCCGGGACTGGGTGGGCGGGGAACACTGAAGCTTTCTTT
CASSPGTGWAGNTEAFF
>TRBV6-5|once|TRBJ2-2|-
TGTGCCAGCAGTTACCTCACCGGGGAGCTGTTTTTT
CASSYLTGELFF
>TRBV6-5|few|TRBJ2-2|TRBD1
TGTGCCAGCACTCCCGGGACAGGGTACACCGGGGAGCTGTTTTTT
CASTPGTGYTGELFF
>TRBV24-1|-|TRBJ2-1|-
TGTGCCACCAGTGAAGTCGGTCGGTACAATGAGCAGTTCTTC
CATSEVGRYNEQFF
>TRBV27|-|TRBJ1-2|-
TGTGCCAGCAGAGCGACAGGTTTAGATGGCTACACCTTC
CASRATGLDGYTF
>TRBV3-1/TRBV3-2|-|TRBJ1-2|-
TGTGCCAGCAGCCAAGAAGTATGGGGGCAATCCACTAACTATGGCTACACCTTC
CASSQEVWGQSTNYGYTF
>TRBV6-5|-|TRBJ1-1|TRBD1
TGTGCCAGCAGCGCCGACAGGGCGGACACTGAAGCTTTCTTT
CASSADRADTEAFF
>TRBV16|-|TRBJ1-1|TRBD1
TGTGCCAGCAGCCAACTACAGGGGCTGAACACTGAAGCTTTCTTT
CASSQLQGLNTEAFF
>TRBV6-5|-|TRBJ2-3|-
TGTGCCAGCAGCCCCGGAGATACCACAGATACGCAGTATTTT
CASSPGDTTDTQYF
>TRBV20-1|-|TRBJ1-2|-
TGCAGTGCTGGTGGACAGCCAGGGAATGGCTACACCTTC
CSAGGQPGNGYTF
>TRBV2|-|TRBJ1-5|-
TGTGCCAGCAGTGTTTGGGCCAATCAGCCCCAGCATTTT
CASSVWANQPQHF
>TRBV5-8|-|TRBJ2-1|TRBD1
TGTGCCAGCAGCCGAGGACAGGGTTTCGATGAGCAGTTCTTC
CASSRGQGFDEQFF
>TRBV6-4|-|TRBJ2-5|-
TGTGCCAGCACTAGGCTCAACCCCCGGGGACTTCAAGAGACCCAGTACTTC
CASTRLNPRGLQETQYF
>TRBV5-4|once|TRBJ2-6|-
TGTGCCAGCAGCTTGAAGGGAGCTGGGGCCAACGTCCTGACTTTC
CASSLKGAGANVLTF
>TRBV5-4|-|TRBJ2-6|TRBD1
TGTGCCAGCAGCTGGGGACAGGGAAGCTCTGGGGCCAACGTCCTGACTTTC
CASSWGQGSSGANVLTF